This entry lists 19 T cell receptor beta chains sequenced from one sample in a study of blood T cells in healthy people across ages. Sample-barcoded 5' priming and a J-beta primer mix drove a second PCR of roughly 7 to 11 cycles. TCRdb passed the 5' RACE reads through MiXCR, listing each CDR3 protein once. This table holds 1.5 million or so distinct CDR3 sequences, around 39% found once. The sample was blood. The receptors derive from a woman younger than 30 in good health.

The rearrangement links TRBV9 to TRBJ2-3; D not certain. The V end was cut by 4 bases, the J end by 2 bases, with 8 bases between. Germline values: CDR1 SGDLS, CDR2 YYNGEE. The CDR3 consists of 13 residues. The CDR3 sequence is CASSISSTDTQYF. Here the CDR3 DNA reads TGTGCCAGCAGCATAAGTTCCACAGATACGCAGTATTTT.

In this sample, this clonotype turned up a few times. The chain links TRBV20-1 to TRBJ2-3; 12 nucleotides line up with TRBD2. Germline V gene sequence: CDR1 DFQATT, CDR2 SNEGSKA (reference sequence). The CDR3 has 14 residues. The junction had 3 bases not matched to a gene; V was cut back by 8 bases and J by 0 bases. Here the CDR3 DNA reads TGCAGTCTAGCGGGGGGGTTGAGCACAGATACGCAGTATTTT. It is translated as CSLAGGLSTDTQYF.

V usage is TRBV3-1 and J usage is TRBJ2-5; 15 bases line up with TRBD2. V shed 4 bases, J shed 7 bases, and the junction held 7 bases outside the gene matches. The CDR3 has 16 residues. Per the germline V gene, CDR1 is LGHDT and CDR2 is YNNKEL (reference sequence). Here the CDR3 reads CASSPWTSGGALTQYF. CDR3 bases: TGTGCCAGCAGCCCTTGGACTAGCGGGGGGGCTTTGACCCAGTACTTC.

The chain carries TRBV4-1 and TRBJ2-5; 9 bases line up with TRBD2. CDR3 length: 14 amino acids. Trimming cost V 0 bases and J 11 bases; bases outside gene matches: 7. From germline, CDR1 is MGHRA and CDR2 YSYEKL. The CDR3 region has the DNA TGCGCCAGCAGCCAAGATGGGCTAGCGGGAAGGCAGTACTTC. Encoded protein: CASSQDGLAGRQYF.

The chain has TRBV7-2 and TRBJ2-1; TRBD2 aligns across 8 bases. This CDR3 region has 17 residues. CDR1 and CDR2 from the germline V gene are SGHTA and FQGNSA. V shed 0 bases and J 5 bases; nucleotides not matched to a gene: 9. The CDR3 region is CASSLAPSGRGHNEQFF. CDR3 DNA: TGTGCCAGCAGCTTAGCGCCTAGCGGGCGGGGGCACAATGAGCAGTTCTTC.

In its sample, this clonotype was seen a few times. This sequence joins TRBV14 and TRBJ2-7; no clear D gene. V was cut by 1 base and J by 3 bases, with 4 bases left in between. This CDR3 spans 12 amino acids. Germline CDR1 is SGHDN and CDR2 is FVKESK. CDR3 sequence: CASSQVFYEQYF. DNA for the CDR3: TGTGCCAGCAGCCAAGTATTCTACGAGCAGTACTTC.

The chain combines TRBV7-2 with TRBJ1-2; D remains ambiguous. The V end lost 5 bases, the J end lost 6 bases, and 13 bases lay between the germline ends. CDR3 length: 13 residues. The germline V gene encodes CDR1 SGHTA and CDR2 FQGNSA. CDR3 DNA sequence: TGTGCCAGCAGCGTATTTCGGGTTAATGGCTACACCTTC. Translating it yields CASSVFRVNGYTF.

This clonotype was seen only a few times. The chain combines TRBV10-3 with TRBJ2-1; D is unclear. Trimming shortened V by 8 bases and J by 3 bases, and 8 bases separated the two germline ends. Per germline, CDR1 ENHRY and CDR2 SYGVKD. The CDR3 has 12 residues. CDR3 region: CAIGPNYNEQFF. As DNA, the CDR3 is TGTGCCATCGGACCGAACTACAATGAGCAGTTCTTC.

CDR3 sequence (DNA): TGCGCCAGCAGCCAAGGCTTGACGGGGAGGCTCAATGAGCAGTACTTC. Translating gives CASSQGLTGRLNEQYF. The rearrangement uses TRBV4-1 and TRBJ2-5; D perhaps matches TRBD2 (6 bases). The CDR3 covers 16 residues. The germline V and J ends were trimmed by 1 base and 11 bases, with 23 bases remaining between them. Germline V lookup: CDR1 MGHRA, CDR2 YSYEKL.

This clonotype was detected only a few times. The CDR3 spells CAISERGLAGNNEQFF. CDR3 sequence (DNA): TGTGCCATCAGTGAGCGGGGACTAGCGGGGAACAATGAGCAGTTCTTC. The genes are TRBV10-3 and TRBJ2-1, with 13 bases matching TRBD2. Losses at the gene ends were 2 bases for V and 5 bases for J; bases not matched to a gene: 3. This CDR3 is 16 amino acids long. CDR1 and CDR2 (germline): ENHRY, SYGVKD.

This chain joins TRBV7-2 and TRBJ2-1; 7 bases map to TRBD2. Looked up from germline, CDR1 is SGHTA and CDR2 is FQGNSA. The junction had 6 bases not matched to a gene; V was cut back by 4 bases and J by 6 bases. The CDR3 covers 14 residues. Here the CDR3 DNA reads TGTGCCAGCAGCTACCGGCCGGGGGGCAATGAGCAGTTCTTC. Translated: CASSYRPGGNEQFF.

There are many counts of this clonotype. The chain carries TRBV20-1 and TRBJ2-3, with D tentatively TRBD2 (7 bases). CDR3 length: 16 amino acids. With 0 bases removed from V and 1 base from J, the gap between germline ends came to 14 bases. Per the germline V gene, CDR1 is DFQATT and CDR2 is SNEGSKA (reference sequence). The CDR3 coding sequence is TGCAGTGCTAGAGATTCGGGGGGCCTCCGCACAGATACGCAGTATTTT. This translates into CSARDSGGLRTDTQYF.

As DNA, the CDR3 is TGTGCCAGCAGCACCGGGACCGGTAATCAGCCCCAGCATTTT. It translates to CASSTGTGNQPQHF. This rearrangement joins TRBV11-2 to TRBJ1-5, with a possible D match to TRBD1 (5 bases). The CDR3 has 14 amino acids. Trimming took 5 bases from V and 4 from J, leaving 12 bases between them. Looked up from germline, CDR1 is SGHAT and CDR2 is FQNNGV.

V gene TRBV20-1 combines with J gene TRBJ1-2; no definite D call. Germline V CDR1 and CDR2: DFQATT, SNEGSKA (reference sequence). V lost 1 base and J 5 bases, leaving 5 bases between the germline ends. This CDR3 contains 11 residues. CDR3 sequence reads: CSARGAYGYTF. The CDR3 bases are TGCAGTGCTAGAGGGGCATATGGCTACACCTTC.

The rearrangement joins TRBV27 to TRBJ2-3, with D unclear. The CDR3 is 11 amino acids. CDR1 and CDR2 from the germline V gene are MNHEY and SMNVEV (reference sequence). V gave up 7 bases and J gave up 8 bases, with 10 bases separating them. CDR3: CASIPLGTQYF. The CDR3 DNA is TGTGCCAGCATCCCTCTCGGTACGCAGTATTTT.

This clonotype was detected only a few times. The CDR3: CASSPSKGGLYNEQFF. In nucleotides, the CDR3 is TGTGCCAGCAGCCCTTCGAAGGGGGGTCTTTACAATGAGCAGTTCTTC. The chain joins TRBV12-3 or TRBV12-4 to TRBJ2-1, with D possibly being TRBD1 or TRBD2 (6 bases each). CDR3 size: 16 residues. V was shortened by 6 bases and J by 4 bases, with 19 bases between the two germline ends.

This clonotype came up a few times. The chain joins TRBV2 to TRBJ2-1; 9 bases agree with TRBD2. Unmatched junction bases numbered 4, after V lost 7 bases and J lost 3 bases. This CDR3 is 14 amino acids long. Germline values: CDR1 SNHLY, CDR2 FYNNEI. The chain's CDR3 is CASMASGNYNEQFF. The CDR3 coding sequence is TGTGCCAGCATGGCTAGCGGGAACTACAATGAGCAGTTCTTC. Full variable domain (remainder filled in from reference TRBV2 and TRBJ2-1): EPEVTQTPSHQVTQMGQEVILRCVPISNHLYFYWYRQILGQKVEFLVSFYNNEISEKSEIFDDQFSVERPDGSNFTLKIRSTKLEDSAMYFCASMASGNYNEQFFGPGTRLTVL.

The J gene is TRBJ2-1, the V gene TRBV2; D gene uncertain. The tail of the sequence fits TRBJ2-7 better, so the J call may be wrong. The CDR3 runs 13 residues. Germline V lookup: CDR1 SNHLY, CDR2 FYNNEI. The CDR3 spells CASSEEQYNEQYF. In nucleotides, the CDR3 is TGTGCCAGCAGTGAAGAACAGTACAATGAGCAGTACTTC.

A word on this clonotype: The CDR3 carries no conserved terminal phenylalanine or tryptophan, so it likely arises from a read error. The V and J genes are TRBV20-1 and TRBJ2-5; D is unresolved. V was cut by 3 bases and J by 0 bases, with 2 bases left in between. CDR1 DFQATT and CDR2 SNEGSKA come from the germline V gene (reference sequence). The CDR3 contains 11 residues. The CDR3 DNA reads TGCAGTGCTAGCCACCAAGAGACCCAGTACTTG. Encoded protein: CSASHQETQYL.